A single sample gave rise to the 5 T cell receptor beta chains below, sequenced in a study of blood T cell repertoires in COVID-19. Profiling relied on immunoSEQ multiplex PCR, and the TCRdb table lists in-frame clones only, not all of them. The sample holds some 75,000 clones, 65% to 85% seen once. Material: peripheral blood. The receptors shown here come from a man aged 45 to 65 with COVID-19, enrolled during active disease.

The chain joins TRBV7-9 to TRBJ2-7; 7 positions match TRBD2. There are 14 residues in the CDR3. Per the germline V gene, CDR1 is SEHNR and CDR2 is FQNEAQ (reference sequence). V was clipped by 1 base and J by 7 bases; unmatched bases: 7. Here the CDR3 reads CASSLERLAGEQYF. DNA for the CDR3: TGTGCCAGCAGCTTAGAGAGACTAGCAGGGGAGCAGTACTTC. Filled out from reference TRBV7-9 and TRBJ2-7, the complete variable domain reads DTGVSQNPRHKITKRGQNVTFRCDPISEHNRLYWYRQTLGQGPEFLTYFQNEAQLEKSRLLSDRFSAERPKGSFSTLEIQRTEQGDSAMYLCASSLERLAGEQYFGPGTRLTVT.

The chain links TRBV5-5 to TRBJ2-3; 11 bases align to TRBD2. Germline CDR1 SGHKS, CDR2 YYEKEE (reference sequence). There are 18 residues in the CDR3. Trimming took 1 base from V and 1 from J; bases not matched to a gene: 8. CDR3 sequence reads: CASSLFVLSGRGTDTQYF. CDR3 in DNA: TGTGCCAGCAGCTTGTTCGTACTTAGCGGGAGGGGCACAGATACGCAGTATTTT.

This clone was observed a few times. The chain combines TRBV2 with TRBJ1-1, with TRBD1 matching over 8 bases. The CDR3 sequence is 14 residues long. Germline V gene data show CDR1 as SNHLY and CDR2 as FYNNEI. The V segment lost 4 bases and the J segment 6 bases; nucleotides outside the gene matches: 7. The chain's CDR3 is CASSARQGFAEAFF. CDR3 bases: TGTGCCAGCAGTGCGAGACAGGGGTTTGCTGAAGCTTTCTTT.

J is TRBJ1-5 and V is TRBV2, with 9 bases lining up with TRBD1. V gave up 8 bases and J gave up 4 bases; unmatched junction bases: 6. The CDR3 contains 14 residues. Germline V lookup: CDR1 SNHLY, CDR2 FYNNEI. The DNA for the CDR3 is TGTGCCAGCCGCTTGACAGGGGGAAATCAGCCCCAGCATTTT. Its translation is CASRLTGGNQPQHF.

The chain carries TRBV19 and TRBJ2-7, with no clear D. CDR3 length equals 15 residues. Trimming removed 4 bases at V and 6 bases at J, with 19 bases between. Germline CDR1 is LNHDA and CDR2 is SQIVND (reference sequence). CDR3 residues: CASSTTLAAESEQYF. The CDR3 region has the DNA TGTGCCAGTAGTACTACCCTCGCGGCCGAATCCGAGCAGTACTTC. The full variable domain, in which reference TRBV19 and TRBJ2-7 provide the parts outside the CDR3, is DGGITQSPKYLFRKEGQNVTLSCEQNLNHDAMYWYRQDPGQGLRLIYYSQIVNDFQKGDIAEGYSVSREKKESFPLTVTSAQKNPTAFYLCASSTTLAAESEQYFGPGTRLTVT.